The source of this TCR beta chain is a study of cytomegalovirus exposure and HLA in healthy donors. The PCR employed 60 Vbeta primers together with 13 Jbeta primers. Here immunoSEQ multiplex PCR was the method, and the copy in TCRdb shows in-frame clones only, minus some. The sample has 100,000 to 150,000 clones; around three quarters are singletons. Germline CDR1 reads MNHNS; CDR2 reads SASEGT. The CDR3 runs to 13 residues. The V and J ends lost 10 bases and 8 bases, in that order; junction bases with no gene match: 11. Study-level results: Presence/absence analyses assumed roughly uniform sequencing depth across donors. Within the data, a cluster of highly shared sequence variants was likely a sequencing artifact.

Concerning this clone itself: As yet, its antigen is unknown.

V usage is TRBV6-1 and J usage is TRBJ2-1, with TRBD2 matching 7 bases. Sequenced: PBMCs. This TCR came from a woman between 50 and 59 years old in good health and CMV-seronegative. The CDR3 DNA reads as TGTGCCACCCTGGGGAGGGGAGGGGATGAGCAGTTCTTC. Encoded protein: CATLGRGGDEQFF.